This T cell receptor beta chain emerged from a study of blood T cell repertoires in COVID-19. As for the study in general: PBMCs, B-cell-depleted T cells, or T cells provided the cDNA or gDNA that made up the material.

CDR3 size: 14 residues. Looked up from germline, CDR1 is LGHDT and CDR2 is YNNKEL (reference sequence). The germline V and J ends were trimmed by 4 bases and 0 bases, with 9 bases remaining between them. In the source study's methods: Amplification of reference gene primers provided the estimated nucleated cell counts. TCRdb keeps only in-frame clones here, not all; method: immunoSEQ multiplex PCR. The V and J calls and clone size come from that table; D and trimming were worked out from the DNA. Of 75,000 to 90,000 clones listed, under 80% were seen once; the top ten hold roughly a third. Enrolment of Seattle patients took place during active infection, and they were followed longitudinally.

Material for sequencing was peripheral blood. This clonotype originated in a man between 60 and 70 years old with COVID-19, enrolled during active disease. V and J are TRBV3-1 (or the pseudogene TRBV3-2) and TRBJ1-1; tentative D call: TRBD1 (5 bases). CDR3 in amino acids: CASSPDTLNTEAFF. The CDR3 nucleotides read TGTGCCAGCAGCCCGGACACTTTGAACACTGAAGCTTTCTTT.